This T cell receptor (beta chain) emerged from a study of T cell repertoires in ileal Crohn's disease. Produced via immunoSEQ multiplex PCR; TCRdb's table is partial and in-frame only. The sample lists roughly 16,000 clones; over 60% were seen once. Study-level results: Active smokers at surgery had more clonal expansions than non-smokers.

Indicated time point: neoterminal ileum biopsy at postoperative endoscopy, about 6 months after surgery. Turning to this clone: Its target is unknown.

The V gene's germline CDR1 is SGHNT and CDR2 YYREEE (reference sequence). The CDR3 spans 15 residues. V lost 4 bases and J lost 6, with 18 bases in between. The source is an adult with Crohn's disease. The chain joins TRBV5-4 to TRBJ2-3, with D maybe TRBD2 (6 bases). The sample consisted of ileal tissue. CDR3 DNA: TGTGCCAGCAGCCACACGCTGGATGGAGGGGATACGCAGTATTTT. It yields the protein CASSHTLDGGDTQYF.